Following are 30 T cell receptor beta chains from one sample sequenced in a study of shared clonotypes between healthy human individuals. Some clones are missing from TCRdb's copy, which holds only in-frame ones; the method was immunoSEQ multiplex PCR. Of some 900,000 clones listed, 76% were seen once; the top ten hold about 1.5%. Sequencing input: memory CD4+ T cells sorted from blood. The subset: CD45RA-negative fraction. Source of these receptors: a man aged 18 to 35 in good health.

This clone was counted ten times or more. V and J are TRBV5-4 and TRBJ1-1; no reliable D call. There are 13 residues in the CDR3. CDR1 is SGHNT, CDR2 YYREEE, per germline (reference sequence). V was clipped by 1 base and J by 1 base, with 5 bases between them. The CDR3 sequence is CASSLPENTEAFF. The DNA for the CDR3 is TGTGCCAGCAGCTTGCCAGAGAACACTGAAGCTTTCTTT.

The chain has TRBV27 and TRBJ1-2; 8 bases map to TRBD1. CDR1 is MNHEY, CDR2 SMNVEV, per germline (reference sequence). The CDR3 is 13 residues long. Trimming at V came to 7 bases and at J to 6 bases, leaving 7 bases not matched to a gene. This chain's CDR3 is CASTAAGGDGYTF. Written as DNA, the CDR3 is TGTGCCAGCACCGCCGCAGGGGGCGATGGCTACACCTTC.

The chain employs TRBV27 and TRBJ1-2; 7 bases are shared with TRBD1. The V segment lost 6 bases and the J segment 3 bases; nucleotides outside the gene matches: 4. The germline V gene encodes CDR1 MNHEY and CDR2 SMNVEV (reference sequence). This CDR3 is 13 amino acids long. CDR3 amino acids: CASRNDRDYGYTF. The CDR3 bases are TGTGCCAGCAGGAATGACAGGGACTATGGCTACACCTTC.

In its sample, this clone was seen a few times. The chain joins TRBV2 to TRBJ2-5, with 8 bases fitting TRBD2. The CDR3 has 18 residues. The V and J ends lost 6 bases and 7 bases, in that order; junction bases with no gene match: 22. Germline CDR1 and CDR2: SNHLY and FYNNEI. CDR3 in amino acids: CASSPPGGGRRYLGTQYF. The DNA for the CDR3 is TGTGCCAGCAGCCCCCCGGGCGGCGGGAGGCGCTATCTGGGGACCCAGTACTTC.

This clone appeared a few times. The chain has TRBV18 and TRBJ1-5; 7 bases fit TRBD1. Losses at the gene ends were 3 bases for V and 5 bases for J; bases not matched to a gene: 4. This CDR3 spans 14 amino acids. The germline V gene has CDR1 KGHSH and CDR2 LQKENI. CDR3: CASSPQGGDQPQHF. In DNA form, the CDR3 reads TGTGCCAGCTCACCGCAGGGGGGGGATCAGCCCCAGCATTTT.

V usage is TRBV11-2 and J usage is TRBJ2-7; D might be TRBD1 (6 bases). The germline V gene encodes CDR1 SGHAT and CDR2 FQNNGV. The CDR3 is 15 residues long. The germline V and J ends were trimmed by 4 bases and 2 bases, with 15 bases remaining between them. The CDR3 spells CASSSVQGLTYEQYF. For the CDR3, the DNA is TGTGCCAGCAGCTCAGTACAGGGTTTAACCTACGAGCAGTACTTC.

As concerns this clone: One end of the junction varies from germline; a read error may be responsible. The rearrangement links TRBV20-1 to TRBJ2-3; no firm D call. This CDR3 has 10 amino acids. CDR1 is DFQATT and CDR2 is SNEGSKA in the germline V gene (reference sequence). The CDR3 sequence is CSARILTDNF. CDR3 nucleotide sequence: TGCAGTGCTAGAATTTTAACAGATAATTTT.

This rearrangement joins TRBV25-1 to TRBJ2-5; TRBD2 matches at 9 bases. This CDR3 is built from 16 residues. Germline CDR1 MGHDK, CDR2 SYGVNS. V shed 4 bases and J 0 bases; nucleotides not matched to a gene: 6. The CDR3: CASSASGNAYQETQYF. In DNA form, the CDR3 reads TGTGCCAGCAGTGCTAGCGGGAACGCGTACCAAGAGACCCAGTACTTC.

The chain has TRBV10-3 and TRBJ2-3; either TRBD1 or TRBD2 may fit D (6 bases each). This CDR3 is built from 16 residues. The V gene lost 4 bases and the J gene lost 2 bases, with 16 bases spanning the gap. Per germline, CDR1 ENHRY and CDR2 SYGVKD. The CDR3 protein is CAISGGATTSTDTQYF. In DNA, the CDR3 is TGTGCCATCAGTGGGGGGGCCACGACCTCCACAGATACGCAGTATTTT.

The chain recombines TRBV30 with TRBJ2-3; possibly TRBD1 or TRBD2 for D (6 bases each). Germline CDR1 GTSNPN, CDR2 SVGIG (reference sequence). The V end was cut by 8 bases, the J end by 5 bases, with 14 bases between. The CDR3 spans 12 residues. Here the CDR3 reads CAGRGAGDTQYF. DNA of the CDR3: TGTGCCGGAAGGGGGGCGGGAGATACGCAGTATTTT. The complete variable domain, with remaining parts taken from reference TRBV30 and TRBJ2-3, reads SQTIHQWPATLVQPVGSPLSLECTVEGTSNPNLYWYRQAAGRGLQLLFYSVGIGQISSEVPQNLSASRPQDRQFILSSKKLLLSDSGFYLCAGRGAGDTQYFGPGTRLTVL.

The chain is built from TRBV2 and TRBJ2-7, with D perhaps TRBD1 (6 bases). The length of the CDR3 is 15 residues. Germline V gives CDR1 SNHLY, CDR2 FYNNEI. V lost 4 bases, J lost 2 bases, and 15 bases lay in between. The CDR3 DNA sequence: TGTGCCAGCAGTGGGCAGGGGCCAGTGCCCTACGAGCAGTACTTC. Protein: CASSGQGPVPYEQYF.

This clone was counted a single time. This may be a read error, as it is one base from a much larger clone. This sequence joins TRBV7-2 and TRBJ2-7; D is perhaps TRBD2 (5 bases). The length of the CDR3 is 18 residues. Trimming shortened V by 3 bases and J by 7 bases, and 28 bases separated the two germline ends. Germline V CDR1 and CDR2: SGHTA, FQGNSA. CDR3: CASSFSIFGLGGNEEQYF. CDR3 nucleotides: TGTGCCAGCAGCTTTTCAATCTTTGGCCTAGGAGGAAACGAGGAGCAGTACTTC. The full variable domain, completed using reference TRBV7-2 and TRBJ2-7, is GAGVSQSPSNKVTEKGKDVELRCDPISGHTALYWYRQSLGQGLEFLIYFQGNSAPDKSGLPSDRFSAERTGGSVSTLTIQRTQQEDSAVYLCASSFSIFGLGGNEEQYFGPGTRLTVT.

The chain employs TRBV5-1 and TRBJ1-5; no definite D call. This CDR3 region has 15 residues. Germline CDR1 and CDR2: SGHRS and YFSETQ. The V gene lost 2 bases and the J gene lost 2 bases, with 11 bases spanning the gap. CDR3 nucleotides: TGCGCCAGCAGCTTTGAGGGATATGGCAATCAGCCCCAGCATTTT. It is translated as CASSFEGYGNQPQHF.

The CDR3: CASSLSWGEAFF. In DNA form, the CDR3 reads TGCGCCAGCAGCTTGTCCTGGGGTGAAGCTTTCTTT. The chain carries TRBV5-1 and TRBJ1-1; D uncertain. CDR3 length: 12 amino acids. Trimming left V 1 base short and J 7 bases short, with 8 bases between. Germline CDR1 is SGHRS and CDR2 is YFSETQ.

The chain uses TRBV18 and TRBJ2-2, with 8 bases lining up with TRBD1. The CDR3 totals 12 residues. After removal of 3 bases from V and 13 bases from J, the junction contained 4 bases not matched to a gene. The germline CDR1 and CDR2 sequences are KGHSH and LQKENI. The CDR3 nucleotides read TGTGCCAGCTCACCGGACAGGGTCGTGCTGTTTTTT. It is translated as CASSPDRVVLFF. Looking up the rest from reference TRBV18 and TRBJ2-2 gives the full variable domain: NAGVMQNPRHLVRRRGQEARLRCSPMKGHSHVYWYRQLPEEGLKFMVYLQKENIIDESGMPKERFSAEFPKEGPSILRIQQVVRGDSAAYFCASSPDRVVLFFGEGSRLTVL.

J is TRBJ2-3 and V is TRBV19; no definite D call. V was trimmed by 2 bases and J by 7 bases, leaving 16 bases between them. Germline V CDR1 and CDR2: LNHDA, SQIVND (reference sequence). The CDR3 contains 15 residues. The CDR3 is CASSISGQTPNTQYF. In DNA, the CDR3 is TGTGCCAGTAGTATATCGGGCCAGACCCCAAATACGCAGTATTTT.

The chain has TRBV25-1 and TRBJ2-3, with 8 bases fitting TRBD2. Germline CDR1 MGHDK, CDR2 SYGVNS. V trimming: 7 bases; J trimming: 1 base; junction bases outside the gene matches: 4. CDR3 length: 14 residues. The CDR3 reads CASKGAGGTDTQYF. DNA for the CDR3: TGTGCCAGCAAAGGAGCGGGAGGCACAGATACGCAGTATTTT. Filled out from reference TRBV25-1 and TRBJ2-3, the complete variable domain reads EADIYQTPRYLVIGTGKKITLECSQTMGHDKMYWYQQDPGMELHLIHYSYGVNSTEKGDLSSESTVSRIRTEHFPLTLESARPSHTSQYLCASKGAGGTDTQYFGPGTRLTVL.

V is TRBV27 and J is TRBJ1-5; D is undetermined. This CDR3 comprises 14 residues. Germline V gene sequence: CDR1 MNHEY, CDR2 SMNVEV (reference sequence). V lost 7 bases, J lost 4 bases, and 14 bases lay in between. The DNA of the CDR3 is TGTGCCAGCAAGGCCGGGGTTACTAATCAGCCCCAGCATTTT. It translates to CASKAGVTNQPQHF.

The CDR3 nucleotides are TGTGCCTGGAGCTTGGGGGGGAGAACTAATGAAAAACTGTTTTTT. It encodes CAWSLGGRTNEKLFF. J is TRBJ1-4 and V is TRBV30, with D possibly TRBD1 on 5 matching bases. Germline V CDR1 and CDR2: GTSNPN, SVGIG (reference sequence). The CDR3 extends over 15 amino acids. V was shortened by 3 bases and J by 1 base, with 12 bases between the two germline ends.

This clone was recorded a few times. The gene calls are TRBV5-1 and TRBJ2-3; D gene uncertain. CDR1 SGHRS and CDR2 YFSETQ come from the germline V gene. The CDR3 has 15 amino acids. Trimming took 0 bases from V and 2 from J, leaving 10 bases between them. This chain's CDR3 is CASSLVLGSTDTQYF. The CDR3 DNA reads TGCGCCAGCAGCTTGGTTTTAGGGTCCACAGATACGCAGTATTTT. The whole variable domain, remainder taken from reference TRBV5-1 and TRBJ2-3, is KAGVTQTPRYLIKTRGQQVTLSCSPISGHRSVSWYQQTPGQGLQFLFEYFSETQRNKGNFPGRFSGRQFSNSRSEMNVSTLELGDSALYLCASSLVLGSTDTQYFGPGTRLTVL.

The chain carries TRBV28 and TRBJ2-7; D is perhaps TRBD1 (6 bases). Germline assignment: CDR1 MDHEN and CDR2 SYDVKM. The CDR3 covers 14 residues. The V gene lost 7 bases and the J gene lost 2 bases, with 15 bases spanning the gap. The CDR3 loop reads CASIPGAGAYEQYF. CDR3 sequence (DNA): TGTGCCAGCATACCAGGGGCAGGAGCCTACGAGCAGTACTTC.

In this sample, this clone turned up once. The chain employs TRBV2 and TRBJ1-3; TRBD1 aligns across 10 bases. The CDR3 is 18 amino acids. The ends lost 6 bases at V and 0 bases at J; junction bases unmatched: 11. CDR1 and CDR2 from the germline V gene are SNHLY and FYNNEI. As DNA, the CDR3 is TGTGCCAGCAGAGCCGGGACAGGGGTACGAAGCTCTGGAAACACCATATATTTT. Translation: CASRAGTGVRSSGNTIYF.

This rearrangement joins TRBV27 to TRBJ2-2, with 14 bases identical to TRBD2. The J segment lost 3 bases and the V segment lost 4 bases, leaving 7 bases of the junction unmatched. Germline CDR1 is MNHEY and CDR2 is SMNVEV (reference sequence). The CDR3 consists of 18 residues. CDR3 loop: CASSSRGLAGAHTGELFF. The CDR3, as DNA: TGTGCCAGCAGTTCCCGGGGACTAGCGGGAGCGCACACCGGGGAGCTGTTTTTT.

CDR3 coding DNA: TGTGCCAGCAGTGAAGTAGACGGGGCGGTGAATGGCTACACCTTC. It codes for CASSEVDGAVNGYTF. This sequence joins TRBV25-1 and TRBJ1-2; the D gene is possibly TRBD1 (5 bases). V was pared by 2 bases and J by 6 bases, with 16 bases between. The germline CDR1 and CDR2 sequences are MGHDK and SYGVNS. The CDR3 runs 15 residues.

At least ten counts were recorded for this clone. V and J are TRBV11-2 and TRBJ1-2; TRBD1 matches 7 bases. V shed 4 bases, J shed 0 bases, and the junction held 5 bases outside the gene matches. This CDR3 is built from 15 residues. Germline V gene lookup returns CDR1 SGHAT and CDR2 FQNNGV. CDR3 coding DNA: TGTGCCAGCAGCTCCTGGACAGGAGCTAACTATGGCTACACCTTC. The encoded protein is CASSSWTGANYGYTF. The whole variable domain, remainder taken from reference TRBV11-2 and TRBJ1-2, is EAGVAQSPRYKIIEKRQSVAFWCNPISGHATLYWYQQILGQGPKLLIQFQNNGVVDDSQLPKDRFSAERLKGVDSTLKIQPAKLEDSAVYLCASSSWTGANYGYTFGSGTRLTVV.

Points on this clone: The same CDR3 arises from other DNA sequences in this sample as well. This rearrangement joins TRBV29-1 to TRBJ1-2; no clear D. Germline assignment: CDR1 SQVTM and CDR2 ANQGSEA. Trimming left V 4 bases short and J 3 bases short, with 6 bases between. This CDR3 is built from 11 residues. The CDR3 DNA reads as TGCAGCGTTGCTACGGACTATGGCTACACCTTC. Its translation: CSVATDYGYTF.

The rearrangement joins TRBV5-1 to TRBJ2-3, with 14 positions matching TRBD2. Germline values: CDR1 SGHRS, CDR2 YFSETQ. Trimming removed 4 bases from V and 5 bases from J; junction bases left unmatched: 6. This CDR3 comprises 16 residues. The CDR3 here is CASSRGLAGEEDTQYF. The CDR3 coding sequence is TGCGCCAGCAGCCGGGGACTAGCGGGAGAAGAAGATACGCAGTATTTT.

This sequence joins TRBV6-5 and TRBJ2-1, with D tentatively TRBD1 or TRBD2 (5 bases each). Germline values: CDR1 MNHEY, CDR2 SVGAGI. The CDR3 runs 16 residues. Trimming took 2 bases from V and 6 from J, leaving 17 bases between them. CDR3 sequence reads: CASSYEGNFGANEQFF. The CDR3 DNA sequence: TGTGCCAGCAGTTACGAGGGGAACTTTGGGGCCAATGAGCAGTTCTTC.

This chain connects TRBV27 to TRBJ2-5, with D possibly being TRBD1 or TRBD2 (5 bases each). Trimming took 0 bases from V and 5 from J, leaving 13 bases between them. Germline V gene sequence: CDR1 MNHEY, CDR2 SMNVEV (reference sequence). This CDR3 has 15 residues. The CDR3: CASSLSGTSKETQYF. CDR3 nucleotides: TGTGCCAGCAGTTTATCGGGGACCTCTAAGGAGACCCAGTACTTC.

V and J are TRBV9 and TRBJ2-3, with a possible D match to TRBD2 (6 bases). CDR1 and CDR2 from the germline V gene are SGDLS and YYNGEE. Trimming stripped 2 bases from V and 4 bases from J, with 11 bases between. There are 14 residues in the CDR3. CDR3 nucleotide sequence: TGTGCCAGCAGCGTCGGGAGTAGGGCAGATACGCAGTATTTT. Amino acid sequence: CASSVGSRADTQYF.